One and the same sample provided the 18 T cell receptor beta chains below, sequenced in a study of blood T cell repertoires in COVID-19. Here immunoSEQ multiplex PCR was the method, and the copy in TCRdb shows in-frame clones only, minus some. This table has about 260,000 clones, about 90% appearing once. Sample: peripheral blood. The receptors derive from a woman aged 40-49 years with acute or convalescent COVID-19.

The chain uses TRBV19 and TRBJ1-1; D not resolved. The CDR3 is made up of 13 amino acids. The V end lost 6 bases, the J end lost 7 bases, and 15 bases lay between the germline ends. From germline, CDR1 is LNHDA and CDR2 SQIVND (reference sequence). CDR3 DNA: TGTGCCAGTAGAAAAACGGGTACATATGAAGCTTTCTTT. This translates into CASRKTGTYEAFF.

This chain links TRBV5-1 with TRBJ2-5, with 14 bases fitting TRBD2. Germline-derived CDR1 and CDR2 are SGHRS and YFSETQ. The J segment lost 2 bases and the V segment lost 0 bases, leaving 3 bases of the junction unmatched. The CDR3 consists of 17 residues. The DNA for the CDR3 is TGCGCCAGCAGCTTGGGACTAGCGGGGGGGATACAAGAGACCCAGTACTTC. Amino acids: CASSLGLAGGIQETQYF. Full variable domain (rest looked up from reference TRBV5-1 and TRBJ2-5): KAGVTQTPRYLIKTRGQQVTLSCSPISGHRSVSWYQQTPGQGLQFLFEYFSETQRNKGNFPGRFSGRQFSNSRSEMNVSTLELGDSALYLCASSLGLAGGIQETQYFGPGTRLLVL.

This chain links TRBV25-1 with TRBJ1-6, with 7 bases fitting TRBD1. There are 16 residues in the CDR3. The junction had 12 bases not matched to a gene; V was cut back by 3 bases and J by 10 bases. In germline, CDR1 is MGHDK, CDR2 SYGVNS. DNA of the CDR3: TGTGCCAGCAGTGATACTTTGACAGGGTTGAGATCACCCCTCCACTTT. It is translated as CASSDTLTGLRSPLHF.

This sequence joins TRBV29-1 and TRBJ2-3; 7 bases line up with TRBD2. The V and J ends lost 2 bases and 5 bases, in that order; junction bases with no gene match: 4. The CDR3 length is 13 residues. Per germline, CDR1 SQVTM and CDR2 ANQGSEA. This CDR3 is CSVELAGVDTQYF. CDR3 bases: TGCAGCGTTGAACTGGCGGGGGTAGATACGCAGTATTTT.

This sequence joins TRBV29-1 and TRBJ1-1; D is undetermined. V lost 2 bases to trimming and J lost 5 bases, with 15 bases between them. Germline CDR1 SQVTM, CDR2 ANQGSEA. The length of the CDR3 is 14 residues. CDR3 DNA sequence: TGCAGCGTTGAAATTGGACTCCCACGGACTGAAGCTTTCTTT. Protein product: CSVEIGLPRTEAFF.

V usage is TRBV11-2 and J usage is TRBJ1-6, with D perhaps TRBD1 (5 bases). The V end lost 2 bases, the J end lost 6 bases, and 20 bases lay between the germline ends. Per germline, CDR1 SGHAT and CDR2 FQNNGV. There are 18 residues in the CDR3. CDR3 sequence (DNA): TGTGCCAGCAGCTTATGGGGCGGGGGAGCCTCTTTTAATTCACCCCTCCACTTT. This gives the protein CASSLWGGGASFNSPLHF.

The rearrangement joins TRBV19 to TRBJ2-1; TRBD2 aligns across 10 bases. Germline values: CDR1 LNHDA, CDR2 SQIVND (reference sequence). The CDR3 loop spans 15 amino acids. The V and J ends lost 6 bases and 5 bases, in that order; junction bases with no gene match: 7. CDR3 amino acids: CASSPTSGANNEQFF. CDR3 nucleotides: TGTGCCAGTAGCCCCACTAGCGGGGCCAACAATGAGCAGTTCTTC.

This chain uses TRBV12-3 or TRBV12-4 with TRBJ1-1; TRBD1 is a possible D gene (6 bases). V was trimmed by 5 bases and J by 5 bases, leaving 12 bases between them. CDR3 size: 13 residues. CDR3 nucleotide sequence: TGTGCCAGCAGTCCACATCAGGGGACTGAAGCTTTCTTT. As protein: CASSPHQGTEAFF.

The chain joins TRBV5-5 to TRBJ1-2; weak D call: TRBD1 (5 bases). CDR3 length: 14 amino acids. V was pared by 2 bases and J by 9 bases, with 17 bases between. The germline CDR1 and CDR2 sequences are SGHKS and YYEKEE (reference sequence). The CDR3 DNA reads as TGTGCCAGCAGCTTAGGGGCGGCTGACCTCAGCTACACCTTC. It codes for CASSLGAADLSYTF.

The table lists this clone with a count of one. This chain links TRBV2 with TRBJ1-2; 10 nucleotides match TRBD1. The length of the CDR3 is 14 residues. CDR1 and CDR2 (germline): SNHLY, FYNNEI. Losses at the gene ends were 6 bases for V and 6 bases for J; bases not matched to a gene: 7. The CDR3 here is CASRRQGARDGYTF. The CDR3 DNA sequence: TGTGCCAGCAGGAGACAGGGGGCGCGGGATGGCTACACCTTC.

This rearrangement joins TRBV30 to TRBJ1-2, with a tentative D call TRBD1 (6 bases). Deletions cut 5 bases from V and 0 bases from J, with 7 bases between. Germline-derived CDR1 and CDR2 are GTSNPN and SVGIG (reference sequence). The CDR3 length is 12 residues. CDR3 sequence: CAWEGANYGYTF. The CDR3 nucleotides read TGTGCCTGGGAGGGGGCTAACTATGGCTACACCTTC.

The chain couples TRBV2 to TRBJ1-2; D not certain. Trimming left V 4 bases short and J 2 bases short, with 11 bases between. Germline loops: CDR1 SNHLY, CDR2 FYNNEI. The length of the CDR3 is 14 residues. The CDR3: CASSAELLNYGYTF. CDR3 in DNA: TGTGCCAGCAGTGCGGAGCTCCTGAACTATGGCTACACCTTC.

This clone has just one count. The rearrangement uses TRBV5-1 and TRBJ2-3, with TRBD1 matching 7 bases. The CDR3 loop spans 15 amino acids. The germline V gene encodes CDR1 SGHRS and CDR2 YFSETQ. The trim removed 0 bases at V and 1 base at J, leaving 2 bases unmatched. The CDR3: CASSLADRRTDTQYF. DNA for the CDR3: TGCGCCAGCAGCTTGGCGGACAGGCGCACAGATACGCAGTATTTT.

The sample holds one count of this clone. The rearrangement links TRBV6-5 to TRBJ1-2, with TRBD1 matching 8 bases. The J segment lost 7 bases and the V segment lost 6 bases, leaving 4 bases of the junction unmatched. This CDR3 comprises 12 residues. Germline V gene data show CDR1 as MNHEY and CDR2 as SVGAGI. The chain's CDR3 is CASSRGQGGYTF. The CDR3 bases are TGTGCCAGCAGCCGTGGACAGGGTGGCTACACCTTC.

The V call is TRBV11-2, the J call TRBJ1-3; D is ambiguous. CDR1 and CDR2 from the germline V gene are SGHAT and FQNNGV. The CDR3 contains 15 residues. The V end was cut by 0 bases, the J end by 4 bases, with 10 bases between. CDR3 nucleotides: TGTGCCAGCAGCTTAGAGTATACCACAGGAAACACCATATATTTT. Protein product: CASSLEYTTGNTIYF.

Remarks on this clone: Other nucleotide sequences in the sample specify the same CDR3. The chain carries TRBV5-1 and TRBJ1-5; 11 bases align to TRBD1. V dropped 0 bases and J dropped 7; count of bases not matched to a gene: 3. The CDR3 covers 15 residues. Germline assignment: CDR1 SGHRS and CDR2 YFSETQ. The CDR3 nucleotides are TGCGCCAGCAGCTTGGACGGGACAGGGGGGCAGCCCCAGCATTTT. It translates to CASSLDGTGGQPQHF.

The chain links TRBV15 to TRBJ1-2, with D maybe TRBD1 (5 bases). V dropped 3 bases and J dropped 7 bases, with 9 bases sitting between them. This CDR3 has 12 residues. Germline V gene lookup returns CDR1 LNHNV and CDR2 YYDKDF (reference sequence). Here the CDR3 DNA reads TGTGCCACCAGCAGCTACGGGGGTGGCTACACCTTC. Its translation is CATSSYGGGYTF.

The V call is TRBV11-2, the J call TRBJ1-6; D gene unclear. Germline V gene sequence: CDR1 SGHAT, CDR2 FQNNGV. CDR3 length: 15 amino acids. Trimming left V 0 bases short and J 8 bases short, with 11 bases between. The CDR3 bases are TGTGCCAGCAGCTTAGATTGGGAGGAGGATTCACCCCTCCACTTT. The encoded protein is CASSLDWEEDSPLHF.